Below, 29 T cell receptor beta chains from the same sample are listed, as sequenced in a study of response to subunit inactivated influenza vaccine. MiXCR, run by TCRdb on the RT-PCR reads, gives a single entry per CDR3 protein. The top ten hold approximately 6.5% of the sample, which has hundreds of thousands of distinct CDR3 sequences, roughly 14% seen once. Sample: PBMCs from blood, taken 14 to 15 days before vaccination. The receptors come from a man aged 45 to 65 who received an inactivated influenza vaccine.

The chain joins TRBV4-1 to TRBJ1-1; D not resolved. CDR1 is MGHRA, CDR2 YSYEKL, per germline. The CDR3 length is 13 residues. V was pared by 0 bases and J by 10 bases, with 12 bases between. The CDR3 DNA reads TGCGCCAGCAGCCAAGAATTCGGGAGAGGAGCTTTCTTT. It encodes CASSQEFGRGAFF.

This clonotype was seen more than once but under ten times. The chain has TRBV18 and TRBJ1-2; no firm D call. Germline V CDR1 and CDR2: KGHSH, LQKENI. The CDR3 is 13 amino acids. The V gene lost 3 bases and the J gene lost 8 bases, with 13 bases spanning the gap. CDR3 amino acids: CASSPHPMEGYTF. As DNA, the CDR3 is TGTGCCAGCTCACCCCACCCAATGGAAGGCTACACCTTC.

This clonotype was seen more than once but under ten times. The chain is built from TRBV7-8 and TRBJ2-7; 12 nucleotides align to TRBD2. The CDR3 is made up of 20 amino acids. V trimming: 6 bases; J trimming: 4 bases; junction bases outside the gene matches: 22. The germline V gene encodes CDR1 SGHVS and CDR2 FQNEAQ. Written as DNA, the CDR3 is TGTGCCAGCAGTTATGATTCGGGACTAGCGGGCTCTTTAGAGGTGTACGAGCAGTACTTC. Translation: CASSYDSGLAGSLEVYEQYF. The full variable domain, rest sourced from reference TRBV7-8 and TRBJ2-7, is GAGVSQSPRYKVAKRGQDVALRCDPISGHVSLFWYQQALGQGPEFLTYFQNEAQLDKSGLPSDRFFAERPEGSVSTLKIQRTQQEDSAVYLCASSYDSGLAGSLEVYEQYFGPGTRLTVT.

This chain connects TRBV18 to TRBJ1-2; D perhaps matches TRBD1 (5 bases). The V gene lost 2 bases and the J gene lost 6 bases, with 13 bases spanning the gap. In germline, CDR1 is KGHSH, CDR2 LQKENI. The CDR3 spans 14 residues. The CDR3 protein is CASSPSGREDGYTF. As DNA, the CDR3 is TGTGCCAGCTCACCATCGGGCAGGGAGGATGGCTACACCTTC. Variable domain in full (rest from reference TRBV18 and TRBJ1-2): NAGVMQNPRHLVRRRGQEARLRCSPMKGHSHVYWYRQLPEEGLKFMVYLQKENIIDESGMPKERFSAEFPKEGPSILRIQQVVRGDSAAYFCASSPSGREDGYTFGSGTRLTVV.

This clonotype showed up just a few times. The chain links TRBV18 to TRBJ1-1, with D hard to call. Germline V gene data show CDR1 as KGHSH and CDR2 as LQKENI. This CDR3 comprises 14 residues. Trimming stripped 2 bases from V and 4 bases from J, with 11 bases between. Here the CDR3 reads CASSPGRVGTEAFF. The CDR3 coding sequence is TGTGCCAGCTCACCAGGACGGGTTGGCACTGAAGCTTTCTTT.

A few counts support this clonotype. J is TRBJ2-2 and V is TRBV28; D not certain. Trimming pared 7 bases from V and 8 bases from J, leaving 11 bases between. Germline CDR1 reads MDHEN; CDR2 reads SYDVKM. The CDR3 has 12 residues. The CDR3 is CASNQNRGELFF. CDR3 DNA sequence: TGTGCCAGCAACCAAAATCGGGGGGAGCTGTTTTTT.

Ten or more counts support this clonotype. The V gene is TRBV7-2, the J gene TRBJ2-5, with TRBD2 matching over 14 bases. The CDR3 has 16 amino acids. The V and J ends lost 4 bases and 5 bases, in that order; junction bases with no gene match: 6. Looked up from germline, CDR1 is SGHTA and CDR2 is FQGNSA. CDR3 bases: TGTGCCAGCAGCTCTGGGACTAGCGGGGGATATGAGACCCAGTACTTC. As protein: CASSSGTSGGYETQYF.

The chain recombines TRBV4-3 with TRBJ1-1, with TRBD1 as a possible D gene (5 bases). Germline-derived CDR1 and CDR2 are LGHNA and YSLEER. Trimming took 0 bases from V and 1 from J, leaving 9 bases between them. The CDR3 covers 15 residues. The CDR3 sequence is CASSQDSQGNTEAFF. The CDR3 region has the DNA TGCGCCAGCAGCCAAGACTCTCAGGGGAACACTGAAGCTTTCTTT.

This clonotype was found a few times. The genes are TRBV28 and TRBJ2-2; D is perhaps TRBD2 (7 bases). Per the germline V gene, CDR1 is MDHEN and CDR2 is SYDVKM. The CDR3 covers 14 residues. Trimming left V 7 bases short and J 4 bases short, with 13 bases between. CDR3 sequence: CASIWGGSTGELFF. CDR3 in DNA: TGTGCCAGCATCTGGGGGGGCAGCACCGGGGAGCTGTTTTTT.

This clonotype was counted only a few times. The chain employs TRBV19 and TRBJ1-2; D unresolved. This CDR3 has 13 amino acids. Germline V gene lookup returns CDR1 LNHDA and CDR2 SQIVND (reference sequence). V was trimmed by 2 bases and J by 8 bases, leaving 12 bases between them. This CDR3 reads CASSIFRGDGYTF. DNA for the CDR3: TGTGCCAGTAGTATATTTAGAGGTGACGGCTACACCTTC.

This clonotype was detected ten times or more. The V call is TRBV12-3 or TRBV12-4, the J call TRBJ2-2; TRBD2 might be the D (5 bases). Between the trimmed V and J ends, which lost 1 base and 5 bases, there was a span of 11 bases. This CDR3 spans 15 amino acids. The CDR3 DNA reads as TGTGCCAGCAGTTTAGGAGGGTTCCCAACCGGGGAGCTGTTTTTT. This gives the protein CASSLGGFPTGELFF.

J is TRBJ2-1 and V is TRBV7-9; D assignment may be TRBD1 or TRBD2 (5 bases each). The CDR3 runs 14 residues. Germline loops: CDR1 SEHNR, CDR2 FQNEAQ (reference sequence). The V and J ends lost 1 base and 7 bases respectively, with 11 bases between them. CDR3 sequence reads: CASSLGEWTNEQFF. CDR3 in DNA: TGTGCCAGCAGCTTAGGGGAGTGGACAAATGAGCAGTTCTTC.

In its sample, this clonotype was seen a few times. The V gene is TRBV6-2 or TRBV6-3, the J gene TRBJ2-1, with D maybe TRBD1 (5 bases). This CDR3 contains 14 residues. V was shortened by 5 bases and J by 7 bases, with 15 bases between the two germline ends. CDR1 is MNHEY and CDR2 is SVGEGT in the germline V gene. As DNA, the CDR3 is TGTGCCAGCAGTCTCCTGACAGTTTTGAATGAGCAGTTCTTC. Translating gives CASSLLTVLNEQFF.

Ten or more counts support this clonotype. The CDR3 DNA is TGTGCCAGCAGGCGACAGGAAGAGACCCAGTACTTC. Its translation: CASRRQEETQYF. The chain employs TRBV11-2 and TRBJ2-5; D may be TRBD1 (6 bases). The V gene's germline CDR1 is SGHAT and CDR2 FQNNGV. CDR3 size: 12 residues. Trimming shortened V by 6 bases and J by 3 bases, and 8 bases separated the two germline ends.

This clonotype showed up just a few times. V gene TRBV27 combines with J gene TRBJ1-6, with TRBD1 matching 9 bases. The germline gives CDR1 MNHEY, CDR2 SMNVEV (reference sequence). The CDR3 spans 15 residues. J lost 3 bases, V lost 5 bases, and 2 bases had no gene match. The CDR3 coding sequence is TGTGCCAGCAGTACGGGACAGGGCTATAATTCACCCCTCCACTTT. It yields the protein CASSTGQGYNSPLHF.

The sample holds a few counts of this clonotype. The CDR3 nucleotides read TGCGCCAGCAAGTCGGGGCAACCCCAAGAGACCCAGTACTTC. Translating it yields CASKSGQPQETQYF. This chain uses TRBV5-1 with TRBJ2-5, with D possibly being TRBD1 or TRBD2 (5 bases each). Germline CDR1 reads SGHRS; CDR2 reads YFSETQ. V lost 6 bases to trimming and J lost 1 base, with 13 bases between them. The CDR3 has 14 residues.

This clonotype was counted between two and nine times. This rearrangement joins TRBV20-1 to TRBJ1-4; D not resolved. Germline assignment: CDR1 DFQATT and CDR2 SNEGSKA (reference sequence). V was shortened by 0 bases and J by 7 bases, with 12 bases between the two germline ends. The CDR3 is 14 residues long. In nucleotides, the CDR3 is TGCAGTGCTAGAGATACTCGGAGGGTTGAAAAACTGTTTTTT. It codes for CSARDTRRVEKLFF.

The J gene is TRBJ2-1, the V gene TRBV11-2, with 9 bases lining up with TRBD1. Germline CDR1 SGHAT, CDR2 FQNNGV. V dropped 1 base and J dropped 8; count of bases not matched to a gene: 12. The length of the CDR3 is 17 residues. The CDR3 region is CASSLAPKDRGRDEQFF. The CDR3 DNA sequence: TGTGCCAGCAGCTTAGCCCCCAAGGACAGGGGCAGGGATGAGCAGTTCTTC.

This clonotype was seen ten or more times. V is TRBV12-3 or TRBV12-4 and J is TRBJ1-5; D gene ambiguous. This CDR3 is 13 amino acids long. V lost 3 bases, J lost 3 bases, and 6 bases lay in between. The chain's CDR3 is CASSLGNNQPQHF. CDR3 nucleotides: TGTGCCAGCAGTTTGGGGAACAATCAGCCCCAGCATTTT.

This clonotype has more than one count but fewer than ten. J is TRBJ2-4 and V is TRBV20-1; perhaps TRBD2 as D (6 bases). The CDR3 spans 12 residues. The V and J ends lost 5 bases and 9 bases respectively, with 14 bases between them. Germline CDR1 reads DFQATT; CDR2 reads SNEGSKA (reference sequence). DNA for the CDR3: TGCAGTGCTGCCCGACTAGTAGGCATTCAGTACTTC. Translation gives CSAARLVGIQYF.

A few counts support this clonotype. The J gene is TRBJ2-3, the V gene TRBV19; maybe TRBD2 (6 bases). This CDR3 comprises 16 residues. V lost 9 bases and J 2 bases, leaving 21 bases between the germline ends. From germline, CDR1 is LNHDA and CDR2 SQIVND (reference sequence). CDR3 residues: CASRSHGGVYTDTQYF. Here the CDR3 DNA reads TGTGCCAGCCGGTCCCACGGCGGGGTCTACACAGATACGCAGTATTTT.

This clonotype was seen ten or more times. The rearrangement joins TRBV5-1 to TRBJ2-7; no clear D. CDR3 length: 14 residues. V was trimmed by 2 bases and J by 3 bases, leaving 12 bases between them. Germline assignment: CDR1 SGHRS and CDR2 YFSETQ. CDR3 in DNA: TGCGCCAGCAGCTTCACGACTCACTACTACGAGCAGTACTTC. Translated, it gives CASSFTTHYYEQYF. Filled out from reference TRBV5-1 and TRBJ2-7, the complete variable domain reads KAGVTQTPRYLIKTRGQQVTLSCSPISGHRSVSWYQQTPGQGLQFLFEYFSETQRNKGNFPGRFSGRQFSNSRSEMNVSTLELGDSALYLCASSFTTHYYEQYFGPGTRLTVT.

The chain uses TRBV11-2 and TRBJ2-7; no reliable D call. This CDR3 region has 14 residues. V lost 5 bases to trimming and J lost 2 bases, with 13 bases between them. Germline V gives CDR1 SGHAT, CDR2 FQNNGV. CDR3 loop: CASSRLRAPYEQYF. The CDR3 DNA reads as TGTGCCAGCAGCCGTCTCCGTGCTCCCTACGAGCAGTACTTC. The entire variable domain, with the rest obtained from reference TRBV11-2 and TRBJ2-7, is as follows: EAGVAQSPRYKIIEKRQSVAFWCNPISGHATLYWYQQILGQGPKLLIQFQNNGVVDDSQLPKDRFSAERLKGVDSTLKIQPAKLEDSAVYLCASSRLRAPYEQYFGPGTRLTVT.

This clonotype was counted between two and nine times. The chain links TRBV29-1 to TRBJ2-1; weak D call: TRBD1 (6 bases). CDR1 is SQVTM, CDR2 ANQGSEA, per germline. Deletions cut 1 base from V and 7 bases from J, with 17 bases between. The CDR3 length is 15 residues. CDR3 amino acids: CSVEASGGRWNEQFF. Here the CDR3 DNA reads TGCAGCGTTGAAGCGAGTGGGGGCAGATGGAATGAGCAGTTCTTC.

This clonotype was counted a few times. The chain uses TRBV18 and TRBJ1-1; 7 bases are a match to TRBD1. This CDR3 has 15 residues. Per the germline V gene, CDR1 is KGHSH and CDR2 is LQKENI. The V gene end was trimmed by 3 bases and the J gene end by 1 base; junction bases not matched to a gene: 5. The CDR3 DNA follows: TGTGCCAGCTCACCTAAGACAGGGACGAACACTGAAGCTTTCTTT. It encodes CASSPKTGTNTEAFF.

This clonotype was counted many times. This chain joins TRBV4-3 and TRBJ1-4, with D uncertain. Germline V lookup: CDR1 LGHNA, CDR2 YSLEER. The germline V and J ends were trimmed by 0 bases and 7 bases, with 6 bases remaining between them. The CDR3 is 13 amino acids. This CDR3 is CASSQDSGEKLFF. Here the CDR3 DNA reads TGCGCCAGCAGCCAAGATTCTGGTGAAAAACTGTTTTTT.

This clonotype has a handful of counts. V gene TRBV5-1 combines with J gene TRBJ2-3; a possible D gene is TRBD2 (6 bases). Trimming removed 1 base from V and 0 bases from J, with 9 bases in between. The CDR3 loop spans 15 amino acids. Germline-derived CDR1 and CDR2 are SGHRS and YFSETQ. CDR3 bases: TGCGCCAGCAGCTTGCATCGGGGGAGCACAGATACGCAGTATTTT. Amino acids: CASSLHRGSTDTQYF.

This clonotype occurred many times. The chain is built from TRBV24-1 and TRBJ2-1; TRBD2 matches at 8 bases. The germline V gene has CDR1 KGHDR and CDR2 SFDVKD. This CDR3 is built from 16 residues. The V segment lost 3 bases and the J segment 5 bases; nucleotides outside the gene matches: 8. The CDR3 is CATSDPSGSFNNEQFF. CDR3 DNA sequence: TGTGCCACCAGTGATCCAAGCGGGAGCTTCAACAATGAGCAGTTCTTC.

This clonotype was observed at least ten times. The chain uses TRBV6-5 and TRBJ2-6, with TRBD1 matching 7 bases. Trimming took 3 bases from V and 0 from J; bases not matched to a gene: 5. Germline CDR1 MNHEY, CDR2 SVGAGI. There are 17 residues in the CDR3. CDR3 nucleotide sequence: TGTGCCAGCAGTTATCTCAGGGGGAACTCTGGGGCCAACGTCCTGACTTTC. Protein: CASSYLRGNSGANVLTF.